This TCR beta chain was retrieved from a study of T-cell reconstitution after alpha-beta-depleted transplantation in children. Whole-study results and caveats: T-cell counts and diversity at one year following transplant were attributed mainly to newly produced T cells. There were some patients whose high TCRbeta diversity at day 60 came from surviving recipient T cells and thymic progenitors. About two months after transplant, alpha-beta T cells reportedly came from several hundred expanded graft clones.

CDR1 is SQVTM and CDR2 is ANQGSEA in the germline V gene. The CDR3 has 12 residues. The V gene lost 7 bases and the J gene lost 0 bases, with 9 bases spanning the gap. The table lists this clonotype with many counts. Its antigen remains unidentified. TCRbeta library construction was performed incorporating unique molecular identifiers. Via MiXCR, TCRdb re-called the PCR reads, giving one row per CDR3 protein. The sample has 580,000 or so distinct CDR3 sequences, about 21% seen once. This specimen consisted of PBMCs, mostly from graft donor cells, obtained 360 days after TCRalphabeta/CD19-depleted stem cell transplant. The rearrangement uses TRBV29-1 and TRBJ2-5; D could derive from TRBD1 or TRBD2 (5 bases each). This clonotype was sampled from a boy less than two years old who had a stem cell transplant for acute myeloid leukemia, so the T cells may come from the graft donor. The CDR3 nucleotides read TGCAGCGCCGGGACGTACCAAGAGACCCAGTACTTC. Residues: CSAGTYQETQYF.